A single sample gave rise to the 16 T cell receptor beta chains below, sequenced in a study of blood T cell repertoires in COVID-19. Generated by immunoSEQ multiplex PCR, the TCRdb table keeps only in-frame clones and is missing some. The sample holds 210,000 or so clones, around 80% seen once. Sequenced input: peripheral blood. The receptor source for this set is a human donor in a cohort sampled during active COVID-19.

The chain couples TRBV9 to TRBJ1-5; 9 positions agree with TRBD1. Losses at the gene ends were 4 bases for V and 6 bases for J; bases not matched to a gene: 8. Germline V gives CDR1 SGDLS, CDR2 YYNGEE. This CDR3 comprises 15 residues. CDR3 in DNA: TGTGCCAGCAGCTCATCGACAGGGGGACTTCAGCCCCAGCATTTT. Its translation is CASSSSTGGLQPQHF.

V usage is TRBV19 and J usage is TRBJ2-2; 7 bases fit TRBD2. J gave up 5 bases and V 3 bases, and 9 bases lay outside the gene matches. From germline, CDR1 is LNHDA and CDR2 SQIVND (reference sequence). The CDR3 consists of 16 residues. In DNA form, the CDR3 reads TGTGCCAGTAGTATCGGGACGGGAGGTTGGACCGGGGAGCTGTTTTTT. Residues: CASSIGTGGWTGELFF.

The rearrangement links TRBV5-8 to TRBJ1-5; D unclear. The CDR3 runs 12 residues. CDR1 SGHTS and CDR2 YDEGEE come from the germline V gene. V gave up 4 bases and J gave up 8 bases, with 10 bases separating them. Here the CDR3 reads CASSPDWEPQHF. The DNA for the CDR3 is TGTGCCAGCAGCCCGGACTGGGAGCCCCAGCATTTT.

V usage is TRBV4-2 and J usage is TRBJ2-3; 8 nucleotides agree with TRBD2. The CDR3 covers 16 residues. Germline V gene data show CDR1 as LGHNA and CDR2 as YNFKEQ. The V segment lost 4 bases and the J segment 3 bases; nucleotides outside the gene matches: 9. This CDR3 reads CASSPLTSARTDTQYF. The CDR3 DNA sequence: TGTGCCAGCAGCCCGTTGACTAGCGCAAGAACAGATACGCAGTATTTT.

The chain carries TRBV18 and TRBJ2-3; TRBD2 agrees at 9 bases. CDR1 is KGHSH, CDR2 LQKENI, per germline. The CDR3 is 16 residues long. V lost 0 bases, J lost 5 bases, and 6 bases stayed unmatched. CDR3 nucleotide sequence: TGTGCCAGCTCACCACCCGCGGGAGGGCCGTTAGATACGCAGTATTTT. Translating gives CASSPPAGGPLDTQYF. The variable domain in full, completed from reference TRBV18 and TRBJ2-3, reads NAGVMQNPRHLVRRRGQEARLRCSPMKGHSHVYWYRQLPEEGLKFMVYLQKENIIDESGMPKERFSAEFPKEGPSILRIQQVVRGDSAAYFCASSPPAGGPLDTQYFGPGTRLTVL.

The genes are TRBV11-2 and TRBJ2-1; D call uncertain. V lost 0 bases, J lost 8 bases, and 14 bases lay in between. This CDR3 is 15 amino acids long. Germline V CDR1 and CDR2: SGHAT, FQNNGV. CDR3 loop: CASSLDGGFRDEQFF. The CDR3 nucleotides read TGTGCCAGCAGCTTAGACGGTGGGTTTCGGGATGAGCAGTTCTTC.

In DNA form, the CDR3 reads TGTGCCAGCAGCCTCCAACAGGGGGCTGGCACTGAAGCTTTCTTT. This translates into CASSLQQGAGTEAFF. This chain uses TRBV7-9 with TRBJ1-1, with 9 bases aligning to TRBD1. V shed 5 bases, J shed 4 bases, and the junction held 8 bases outside the gene matches. In germline, CDR1 is SEHNR, CDR2 FQNEAQ (reference sequence). The CDR3 has 15 amino acids.

V and J are TRBV30 and TRBJ1-5; D gene ambiguous. This CDR3 comprises 13 residues. The V end was cut by 2 bases, the J end by 3 bases, with 8 bases between. CDR1 and CDR2 from the germline V gene are GTSNPN and SVGIG (reference sequence). In DNA form, the CDR3 reads TGTGCCTGGAGTCCTGGAGTCAATCAGCCCCAGCATTTT. This gives the protein CAWSPGVNQPQHF. Filled out from reference TRBV30 and TRBJ1-5, the complete variable domain reads SQTIHQWPATLVQPVGSPLSLECTVEGTSNPNLYWYRQAAGRGLQLLFYSVGIGQISSEVPQNLSASRPQDRQFILSSKKLLLSDSGFYLCAWSPGVNQPQHFGDGTRLSIL.

V usage is TRBV18 and J usage is TRBJ1-5; no clear D gene. V shed 8 bases and J shed 4 bases, with 9 bases lying between them. CDR1 is KGHSH, CDR2 LQKENI, per germline. This CDR3 has 12 residues. The CDR3 region is CASGESNQPQHF. The DNA for the CDR3 is TGTGCCAGCGGAGAGAGTAATCAGCCCCAGCATTTT.

The sample holds one count of this clone. The rearrangement uses TRBV5-1 and TRBJ1-1; weak D call: TRBD1 (6 bases). The length of the CDR3 is 15 residues. From germline, CDR1 is SGHRS and CDR2 YFSETQ. Trimming pared 4 bases from V and 2 bases from J, leaving 15 bases between. CDR3 region: CASSQGTTFNTEAFF. In DNA form, the CDR3 reads TGCGCCAGCAGCCAGGGGACAACCTTTAACACTGAAGCTTTCTTT.

This clone was seen more than once but under ten times. The CDR3 loop reads CASSISSEGGNTEAFF. DNA for the CDR3: TGTGCCAGTAGTATCTCCTCCGAGGGAGGGAACACTGAAGCTTTCTTT. The V call is TRBV19, the J call TRBJ1-1; D unresolved. The CDR3 is made up of 16 amino acids. Germline CDR1 LNHDA, CDR2 SQIVND (reference sequence). V lost 3 bases and J lost 1, with 15 bases in between.

The chain couples TRBV19 to TRBJ1-1, with a weak D call TRBD1 (6 bases). Trimming took 4 bases from V and 1 from J, leaving 19 bases between them. CDR3 length: 17 amino acids. Germline CDR1 reads LNHDA; CDR2 reads SQIVND (reference sequence). The CDR3 here is CASSTPRMVGANTEAFF. CDR3 nucleotides: TGTGCCAGTAGTACCCCCCGAATGGTGGGGGCGAACACTGAAGCTTTCTTT. The full variable domain, in which reference TRBV19 and TRBJ1-1 provide the parts outside the CDR3, is DGGITQSPKYLFRKEGQNVTLSCEQNLNHDAMYWYRQDPGQGLRLIYYSQIVNDFQKGDIAEGYSVSREKKESFPLTVTSAQKNPTAFYLCASSTPRMVGANTEAFFGQGTRLTVV.

The V call is TRBV30, the J call TRBJ1-2; D is undetermined. Trimming took off 4 bases at V and 2 bases at J, with 5 bases between the two ends. The CDR3 totals 11 residues. Per germline, CDR1 GTSNPN and CDR2 SVGIG (reference sequence). CDR3 loop: CAWNLNYGYTF. The DNA for the CDR3 is TGTGCCTGGAATCTAAACTATGGCTACACCTTC. The full variable domain, rest sourced from reference TRBV30 and TRBJ1-2, is SQTIHQWPATLVQPVGSPLSLECTVEGTSNPNLYWYRQAAGRGLQLLFYSVGIGQISSEVPQNLSASRPQDRQFILSSKKLLLSDSGFYLCAWNLNYGYTFGSGTRLTVV.

The V gene is TRBV7-6, the J gene TRBJ2-5, with D uncertain. The CDR3 contains 11 residues. V lost 8 bases to trimming and J lost 3 bases, with 7 bases between them. Germline-derived CDR1 and CDR2 are SGHVS and FNYEAQ. CDR3: CASGAEETQYF. The CDR3 DNA sequence: TGTGCCAGCGGCGCGGAAGAGACCCAGTACTTC.

The V gene is TRBV5-1, the J gene TRBJ1-2; TRBD1 matches 7 bases. The germline V gene encodes CDR1 SGHRS and CDR2 YFSETQ. V dropped 4 bases and J dropped 6; count of bases not matched to a gene: 6. The CDR3 is 13 residues long. This chain's CDR3 is CASSQGQSDGYTF. CDR3 in DNA: TGCGCCAGCAGCCAGGGACAGAGCGATGGCTACACCTTC.

The chain joins TRBV5-1 to TRBJ2-2; D gene ambiguous. Trimming took 0 bases from V and 0 from J, leaving 3 bases between them. Germline CDR1 reads SGHRS; CDR2 reads YFSETQ. The length of the CDR3 is 14 residues. The CDR3 region has the DNA TGCGCCAGCAGCTTGGTCGCGAACACCGGGGAGCTGTTTTTT. This translates into CASSLVANTGELFF.